This T cell receptor beta chain was obtained from a study of spatial heterogeneity in lung cancer. Background on the study: Where available, sequencing covered follow-up PBMC samples, taken at a median of around 2 years after resection. Detected sequences consistently included more beta-chain ones than alpha-chain ones.

TCRdb redid the calling of the 5' RACE reads with MiXCR, one entry per CDR3 protein. The sample contains tens of thousands of distinct CDR3 sequences, about an eighth of which appear only once. This clonotype was seen at least ten times. Time point defined: blood at routine non-recurrence follow-up after resection. Sequencing was performed on whole RNA extracted from tumor and nontumor lung tissue, or from frozen PBMC, and the material was left unsorted. With 2 bases removed from V and 2 bases from J, the gap between germline ends came to 7 bases. The CDR3 totals 15 residues. Germline V gives CDR1 MDHEN, CDR2 SYDVKM.

The receptor was isolated from a male donor with early-stage non-small cell lung cancer. This chain connects TRBV28 to TRBJ2-6; no clear D. The sample was PBMCs, taken at follow-up. CDR3 sequence reads: CASSLRVTGANVLTF. CDR3 DNA sequence: TGTGCCAGCAGTTTAAGGGTAACTGGGGCCAACGTCCTGACTTTC.